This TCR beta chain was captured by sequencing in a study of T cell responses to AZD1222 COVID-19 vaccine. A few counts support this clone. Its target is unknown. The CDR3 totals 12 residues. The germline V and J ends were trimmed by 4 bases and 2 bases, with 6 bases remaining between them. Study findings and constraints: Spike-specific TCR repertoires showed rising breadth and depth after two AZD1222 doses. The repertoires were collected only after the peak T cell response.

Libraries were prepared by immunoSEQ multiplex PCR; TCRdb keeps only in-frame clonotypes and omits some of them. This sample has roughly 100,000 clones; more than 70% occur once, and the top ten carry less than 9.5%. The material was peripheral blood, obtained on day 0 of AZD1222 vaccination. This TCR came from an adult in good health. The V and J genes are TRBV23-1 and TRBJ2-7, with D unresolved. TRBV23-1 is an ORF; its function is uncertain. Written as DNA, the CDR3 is TGCGCCAGCAGTCGAGAAGCCTACGAGCAGTACTTC. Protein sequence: CASSREAYEQYF.